This T cell receptor (beta chain) is drawn from a study of identical twins. Unique molecular identifiers were in the cDNA, with template-switch universal primer binding. TCRdb ran MiXCR on the 5' RACE reads and lists one entry per CDR3 protein. The sample yields about 1.7 million distinct CDR3 sequences, around 33% seen once. This clonotype showed up just a few times. Its antigen is not known. Study observations and caveats: For zero-insertion analyses, partial confounding could come from invariant MAIT and iNKT cells.

This CDR3 is built from 17 residues. Trimming took 0 bases from V and 4 from J; bases not matched to a gene: 9. CDR1 and CDR2 from the germline V gene are LGHNA and YNFKEQ. The TCR sequence derives from a newborn girl in good health. Specimen: cord blood. V is TRBV4-2 and J is TRBJ1-2; TRBD1 agrees at 9 bases. The CDR3 nucleotides read TGTGCCAGCAGCCAAGATAGGGGACAGGGAGCCCCCTATGGCTACACCTTC. Protein: CASSQDRGQGAPYGYTF.